These 15 T cell receptor beta chains share one sample of origin, sequenced in a study of T cells in Graves' hyperthyroidism and ophthalmopathy. What was amplified from RNA transcripts were TCR beta CDR3 regions. HTBI primers were used for first-round RT-PCR of the TCR CDR3. Via MiXCR, TCRdb re-called the multiplex PCR reads, giving one row per CDR3 protein. The sample yields approximately 600,000 distinct CDR3 sequences, 14% to 15% seen once. Sequencing was done on a sample of blood. The receptors were gathered from a woman aged 40 to 55 with Graves' ophthalmopathy.

This clonotype was observed many times. The chain combines TRBV6-2 or TRBV6-3 with TRBJ2-1; 11 nucleotides line up with TRBD2. The germline gives CDR1 MNHEY, CDR2 SVGEGT. The CDR3 is 18 residues long. The J segment lost 7 bases and the V segment lost 6 bases, leaving 17 bases of the junction unmatched. CDR3 amino acids: CASSSERPTSGSINEQFF. The CDR3 nucleotides are TGTGCCAGCAGCTCCGAAAGGCCAACTAGCGGGAGTATTAATGAGCAGTTCTTC.

This clonotype was detected only once. At one boundary the junction diverges from the germline segment, which might be a read error. CDR3 residues: CASSRHYTGVPTEAFF. The DNA of the CDR3 is TGTGCCAGCAGTCGACACTATACAGGGGTGCCCACTGAGGCTTTCTTT. The chain couples TRBV12-3 or TRBV12-4 to TRBJ1-1; 7 bases map to TRBD1. The length of the CDR3 is 16 residues.

This clonotype was counted at least ten times. The chain employs TRBV7-8 and TRBJ2-2; no clear D. Germline V gene lookup returns CDR1 SGHVS and CDR2 FQNEAQ. V was shortened by 2 bases and J by 1 base, with 8 bases between the two germline ends. The CDR3 runs to 15 residues. Written as DNA, the CDR3 is TGTGCCAGCAGCTTATCTGGGAAGAACACCGGGGAGCTGTTTTTT. It yields the protein CASSLSGKNTGELFF.

This clonotype was seen ten or more times. The rearrangement joins TRBV12-5 to TRBJ1-1; 8 nucleotides align to TRBD1. Losses at the gene ends were 5 bases for V and 11 bases for J; bases not matched to a gene: 7. The CDR3 loop spans 12 amino acids. The germline V gene encodes CDR1 LGHNT and CDR2 FRNRAP. The CDR3 bases are TGTGCTAGTGGTCTAGGACAGGGCGGGGCTTTCTTT. It codes for CASGLGQGGAFF.

This clonotype was counted ten times or more. Written as DNA, the CDR3 is TGTGCCAGCAGCTTGGTTAGGGGAGGGGTGGGGAACACTGAAGCTTTCTTT. It translates to CASSLVRGGVGNTEAFF. V and J are TRBV5-4 and TRBJ1-1; possible D gene TRBD1, 5 bases. This CDR3 comprises 17 residues. The germline V gene encodes CDR1 SGHNT and CDR2 YYREEE (reference sequence). The ends were cut back, 0 bases at V and 1 base at J, with 16 bases in the middle.

This clonotype has ten or more counts. The chain carries TRBV20-1 and TRBJ2-7, with TRBD2 matching over 7 bases. Looked up from germline, CDR1 is DFQATT and CDR2 is SNEGSKA (reference sequence). V gave up 0 bases and J gave up 7 bases; unmatched junction bases: 12. This CDR3 region has 15 residues. The DNA for the CDR3 is TGCAGTGCTAGAGACCCGACTAGCCCCAAACGGGAGCAGTACTTC. Its translation is CSARDPTSPKREQYF.

This clonotype was detected ten times or more. The chain employs TRBV6-5 and TRBJ2-5; no clear D. CDR1 and CDR2 (germline): MNHEY, SVGAGI. The CDR3 totals 16 residues. With 0 bases removed from V and 0 bases from J, the gap between germline ends came to 11 bases. The CDR3 DNA follows: TGTGCCAGCAGTTACTCGGGCCAGCCGTACCAAGAGACCCAGTACTTC. Its protein product is CASSYSGQPYQETQYF.

This clonotype has a count of ten or more. The rearrangement joins TRBV7-2 to TRBJ2-4, with D possibly matching TRBD2 (6 bases). This CDR3 is 15 amino acids long. Germline loops: CDR1 SGHTA, CDR2 FQGNSA. Trimming removed 1 base from V and 8 bases from J, with 15 bases in between. CDR3 sequence: CASSLGGGEGYIQYF. CDR3 coding DNA: TGTGCCAGCAGCTTAGGCGGCGGGGAAGGGTACATTCAGTACTTC. The full variable domain, rest sourced from reference TRBV7-2 and TRBJ2-4, is GAGVSQSPSNKVTEKGKDVELRCDPISGHTALYWYRQSLGQGLEFLIYFQGNSAPDKSGLPSDRFSAERTGGSVSTLTIQRTQQEDSAVYLCASSLGGGEGYIQYFGAGTRLSVL.

There are many counts of this clonotype. The chain uses TRBV7-9 and TRBJ2-3; D unresolved. This CDR3 region has 14 residues. V lost 5 bases, J lost 6 bases, and 15 bases lay in between. Germline V lookup: CDR1 SEHNR, CDR2 FQNEAQ (reference sequence). CDR3 nucleotides: TGTGCCAGCAGCGGGCAGGTAGAGTTTGATACGCAGTATTTT. Its translation is CASSGQVEFDTQYF.

This clonotype showed up just a few times. The DNA of the CDR3 is TGTGCCAGCCGAAAGGAGGCAGTGGGATCCTACGAGCAGTACTTC. Its translation: CASRKEAVGSYEQYF. The chain links TRBV6-1 to TRBJ2-7, with D possibly TRBD2 on 5 matching bases. Trimming removed 8 bases from V and 1 base from J, with 18 bases in between. The germline V gene has CDR1 MNHNS and CDR2 SASEGT. CDR3 length: 15 residues.

This clonotype was observed at least ten times. The gene calls are TRBV6-5 and TRBJ2-3; 7 bases agree with TRBD2. The CDR3 has 13 residues. The trim removed 5 bases at V and 2 bases at J, leaving 1 base unmatched. Germline V gene lookup returns CDR1 MNHEY and CDR2 SVGAGI. The CDR3 loop is CASSTSVTDTQYF. The CDR3 DNA reads TGTGCCAGCAGTACTAGCGTCACAGATACGCAGTATTTT.

The chain combines TRBV7-1 with TRBJ1-5; TRBD1 matches 8 bases. TRBV7-1 is an ORF, with its function uncertain. With 5 bases clipped from V and 0 bases from J, the junction kept 21 bases outside the gene matches. This CDR3 has 21 residues. The CDR3 nucleotides read TGTGCCAGCAGCGGCCGACCTGGGGCAGGGGGCTCGGGTCATAGCAATCAGCCCCAGCATTTT. It translates to CASSGRPGAGGSGHSNQPQHF.

A word on this clonotype: A read error is likely, as this CDR3 ends without the conserved phenylalanine or tryptophan. Because the CDR3's place on the DNA is in doubt, the DNA is left out and the CDR3 is given as listed by TCRdb. This chain uses TRBV14 with TRBJ2-6. The germline CDR1 and CDR2 sequences are SGHDN and FVKESK. With termini counted, the CDR3 has 15 amino acids. CDR3 protein: CASSQDLWVGDKAEI.

This clonotype has at least ten counts. V gene TRBV6-5 combines with J gene TRBJ2-5, with a tentative D call TRBD1 (7 bases). V was cut by 0 bases and J by 5 bases, with 16 bases left in between. The V gene's germline CDR1 is MNHEY and CDR2 SVGAGI. There are 16 residues in the CDR3. CDR3 in DNA: TGTGCCAGCAGTTACTCTGGCAGGGGGGTCAAGGAGACCCAGTACTTC. This gives the protein CASSYSGRGVKETQYF.

This clonotype came up many times. The V and J genes are TRBV28 and TRBJ2-7; D is unclear. CDR1 and CDR2 from the germline V gene are MDHEN and SYDVKM. Trimming stripped 2 bases from V and 11 bases from J, with 10 bases between. The CDR3 sequence is 11 residues long. CDR3 region: CASSLGGVEYF. CDR3 nucleotides: TGTGCCAGCAGTTTAGGTGGGGTGGAGTACTTC.